This T cell receptor beta chain comes out of a study of cytomegalovirus exposure and HLA in healthy donors. Whole-study results and caveats: Reports described diagnosis of cytomegalovirus status by the classifier as highly specific and sensitive. An observed cluster of highly shared sequence variants was recorded as a likely sequencing artifact. DRB1 had the most TCR associations and HLA-C the fewest, a later analysis found, with rates varying by HLA locus.

The PCR contained 60 Vbeta and 13 Jbeta primers. Profiled with immunoSEQ multiplex PCR; TCRdb holds only in-frame clones, not every one. Of more than 140,000 clones listed, 70% to 80% are singletons. With regard to this clone: The antigen is undetermined.

This CDR3 contains 18 residues. The junction had 7 bases not matched to a gene; V was cut back by 3 bases and J by 0 bases. Germline V CDR1 and CDR2: SGHDT, YYEEEE. The sequenced sample was PBMCs. The rearrangement joins TRBV5-6 to TRBJ2-3; 13 bases map to TRBD2. The sequence was collected from a female donor in good health and CMV-seronegative. The CDR3 DNA reads TGTGCCAGCAGCTCGGGACTAGCGGGATGGGGTAGCACAGATACGCAGTATTTT. Amino acids: CASSSGLAGWGSTDTQYF.